The rows below give T cell receptor beta chains drawn from one sample of a study of blood T cell repertoires in COVID-19. Sequencing was performed with immunoSEQ multiplex PCR; in TCRdb, only in-frame clones are kept and a portion is missing. In the table there are about 360,000 clones, around 88% of which are singletons. Source material: peripheral blood. Receptor source: a woman aged 60 to 75 with COVID-19, enrolled during active disease. CDR3s include the opening cysteine and the closing phenylalanine or tryptophan. Size is stated for part of the rows, as once, few or many counts, or as a class when the clone is expanded.

TRBV7-8	TRBJ2-7	.	CASSLGQGDYYEQYF
TRBV5-5	TRBJ1-2	once	CASSAGQGNYGYTF
TRBV7-9	TRBJ2-3	.	CASSPWTGESDTQYF
TRBV10-3	TRBJ2-7	.	CAVGFGTSGGSSYEQYF
TRBV18	TRBJ2-7	.	CASSSRIEDYEQYF
TRBV11-3	TRBJ2-3	.	CASSLRTGGGTDTQYF
TRBV3-1/TRBV3-2	TRBJ2-1	.	CASRSGGAGYNEQFF
TRBV19	TRBJ2-2	.	CASCRDRATGELFF
TRBV5-8	TRBJ1-5	.	CASSLNHRGRQPQHF
TRBV5-1	TRBJ2-3	once	CASSLEQGEDTQYF
TRBV12-3/TRBV12-4	TRBJ1-2	.	CASSPQVYGYTF
TRBV3-1/TRBV3-2	TRBJ2-2	.	CASSRGLGGGGELFF
TRBV30	TRBJ1-2	.	CAWSVRHLYGYTF
TRBV11-3	TRBJ2-2	few	CASSFNPGRELFF
TRBV6-1	TRBJ2-1	.	CASSEMYQRSYNEQFF
TRBV30	TRBJ2-3	.	CAWSRQGARDTQYF
TRBV7-6	TRBJ1-2	.	CASSLGQGGGYTF
TRBV7-2	TRBJ1-2	.	CASSNPRTGPFGYTF
TRBV11-3	TRBJ1-1	.	CASSQGQGSAEAFF
TRBV7-3	TRBJ1-1	.	CASSLKGTANTEAFF
TRBV13	TRBJ1-6	.	CASSLFAGLGNSPLHF
TRBV6-2/TRBV6-3	TRBJ2-7	.	CASSYYLLAVTYEQYF
TRBV13	TRBJ1-6	.	CASSLSQNSPLHF
TRBV19	TRBJ2-7	.	CASRRGQGAYEQYF
TRBV3-1/TRBV3-2	TRBJ2-1	.	CASSWNSGESYNEQFF
TRBV12-3/TRBV12-4	TRBJ1-1	few	CASSSLTGEAFF
TRBV6-5	TRBJ2-7	.	CASSYSKLYEQYF
TRBV20-1	TRBJ1-2	.	CSASHGTGWDGYTF
TRBV10-3	TRBJ1-1	.	CAISESMGAEAFF
TRBV19	TRBJ1-5	.	CASRPGQGVQPQHF
TRBV27	TRBJ1-6	.	CASRRSYNSPLHF
TRBV7-9	TRBJ2-1	.	CASSPYSIVFF
TRBV5-1	TRBJ2-7	.	CASSWTPTGLYEQYF
TRBV9	TRBJ2-1	.	CASSPRGRGGSSYNEQFF
TRBV11-1	TRBJ2-5	.	CASSSPGQGIETQYF
TRBV27	TRBJ2-7	.	CASSLPFGLQYF
TRBV7-2	TRBJ1-1	.	CASSLLRNTEAFF
TRBV4-2	TRBJ2-3	once	CASSQEVAGSTDTQYF
TRBV6-2/TRBV6-3	TRBJ2-7	.	CASSYSVVDSYYEQYF
TRBV4-1	TRBJ1-2	.	CASTQEGDYYGYTF
TRBV30	TRBJ1-4	.	CAWTAAGGEKLFF
TRBV7-9	TRBJ2-7	once	CASSGIGTDLSEQYF
TRBV11-2	TRBJ1-1	.	CASSLDRADLGKAFF
TRBV12-3/TRBV12-4	TRBJ1-2	.	CASSGSNYGYTF
TRBV5-1	TRBJ1-6	.	CASSLTPGTGSSYNSPLHF
TRBV12-5	TRBJ2-3	.	CASSTRGTDTQYF
TRBV6-5	TRBJ1-1	.	CASSYRESTEAFF
TRBV9	TRBJ1-5	.	CASSVSQGQPQHF
TRBV9	TRBJ2-1	once	CARSDGGAWDEQFF
TRBV3-1/TRBV3-2	TRBJ2-7	.	CASSQEQGDPYEQYF
TRBV5-1	TRBJ2-1	.	CASRYSDYLYNEQFF
TRBV13	TRBJ2-7	.	CASSLRVAAPPTYEQYF
TRBV11-2	TRBJ2-5	.	CASSLVAARQETQYF
TRBV5-6	TRBJ1-1	.	CASSLEGAYTEAFF
TRBV7-3	TRBJ2-3	.	CASSPRQGHTDTQYF